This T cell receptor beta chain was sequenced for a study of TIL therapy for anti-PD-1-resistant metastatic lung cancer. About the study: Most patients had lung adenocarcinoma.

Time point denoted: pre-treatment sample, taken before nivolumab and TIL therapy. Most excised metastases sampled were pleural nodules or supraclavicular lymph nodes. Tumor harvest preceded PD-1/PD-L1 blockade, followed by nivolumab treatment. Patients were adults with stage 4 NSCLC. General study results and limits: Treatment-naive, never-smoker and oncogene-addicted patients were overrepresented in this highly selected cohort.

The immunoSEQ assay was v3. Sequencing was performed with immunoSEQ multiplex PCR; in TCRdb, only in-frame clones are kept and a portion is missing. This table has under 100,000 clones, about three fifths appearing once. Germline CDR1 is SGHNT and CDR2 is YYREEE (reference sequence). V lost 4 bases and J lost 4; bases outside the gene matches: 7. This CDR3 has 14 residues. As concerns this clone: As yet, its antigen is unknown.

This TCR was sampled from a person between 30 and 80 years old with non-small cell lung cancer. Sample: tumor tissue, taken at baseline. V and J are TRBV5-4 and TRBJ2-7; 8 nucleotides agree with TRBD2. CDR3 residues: CASSPGGDLYEQYF. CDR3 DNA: TGTGCCAGCAGCCCGGGGGGGGACTTATACGAGCAGTACTTC.